This T cell receptor beta chain was identified during a study of shared clonotypes between healthy human individuals. Only Caucasian adults living in Nashville, Tennessee made up the donor group. Deep was the level used in running the assay. Profiling relied on immunoSEQ multiplex PCR, and the TCRdb table lists in-frame clones only, not all of them. The table lists about 2.4 million clones, approximately 93% of them singletons. The CDR3 is 13 amino acids. Germline CDR1 and CDR2: SGHRS and YFSETQ. The J segment lost 0 bases and the V segment lost 7 bases, leaving 3 bases of the junction unmatched. This clonotype was obtained from a young man in good health. Some clones in this sample may be carry-over from other donors' samples. Material: naive CD4+ T cells from PBMCs. Subset described: CD45RA+ positively selected. The V gene is TRBV5-1, the J gene TRBJ1-1; 7 bases align to TRBD1. In DNA form, the CDR3 reads TGCGCCAGCCGGACAGGATTGAACACTGAAGCTTTCTTT. Amino acid sequence: CASRTGLNTEAFF.